The rows below give T cell receptor beta chains drawn from one sample of a study of HIV-infected patients and healthy controls. One entry per CDR3 protein, called by TCRdb with MiXCR from the 5' RACE reads. This repertoire shows about 16,000 distinct CDR3 sequences, just under 9.5% found once; its top ten account for 4.5% to 5.5%. Source material: blood. The receptors were sampled from an adult in good health. CDR3s include the opening cysteine and the closing phenylalanine or tryptophan. A D gene is named only where the DNA matches it firmly. The listing skips clone size in some rows; elsewhere it reads once, few, many or a size class.

CASSARPGLAHDTQYF TGCGCCAGCAGCGCGCGACCGGGACTAGCGCACGATACGCAGTATTTT TRBD2 TRBV5-1 - TRBJ2-3 16
CASSDDPAGTEAFF TGTGCCAGCAGTGATGACCCCGCTGGCACTGAAGCTTTCTTT - TRBV2 - TRBJ1-1 14
CASATDRGVAQFF TGTGCCAGCGCTACGGACAGGGGGGTAGCGCAGTTCTTC TRBD1 TRBV18 many TRBJ2-1 13
CASSTIGQGHNEQFF TGCGCCAGCAGCACCATCGGACAGGGCCACAATGAGCAGTTCTTC TRBD1 TRBV5-1 few TRBJ2-1 15
CASSWTSRDTQYF TGTGCCAGCAGTTGGACAAGCCGGGATACGCAGTATTTT - TRBV6-5 many TRBJ2-3 13
CASSLLGSDLEQYF TGTGCCAGCAGCTTATTAGGGTCCGATCTCGAGCAGTACTTC - TRBV7-9 medium-sized TRBJ2-7 14
CAIRGGAREAVDTQYF TGTGCCATCAGGGGCGGAGCCCGGGAGGCCGTAGATACGCAGTATTTT TRBD2 TRBV10-3 - TRBJ2-3 16
CASSRVARGTDTQYF TGTGCCAGCAGCAGGGTAGCGAGGGGCACAGATACGCAGTATTTT - TRBV7-9 - TRBJ2-3 15
CRTGTSGADTQYF TGCAGAACCGGGACTAGCGGAGCAGATACGCAGTATTTT TRBD2 TRBV20-1 many TRBJ2-3 13
CASSPQSGIYNEQFF TGTGCCAGCAGCCCCCAGTCGGGAATCTACAATGAGCAGTTCTTC - TRBV28 - TRBJ2-1 15
CASSERLADIQYF TGTGCCAGCAGTGAACGGCTAGCGGACATTCAGTACTTC TRBD2 TRBV2 many TRBJ2-4 13
CASSSHRDNQPQHF TGTGCCAGCAGCTCCCATCGGGACAATCAGCCCCAGCATTTT - TRBV28 few TRBJ1-5 14
CASRTTASNEKLFF TGTGCCAGTAGAACGACAGCTTCTAATGAAAAACTGTTTTTT - TRBV6-6 many TRBJ1-4 14
CASSFGTAVYNEQFF TGCGCCAGCAGCTTCGGGACGGCCGTCTACAATGAGCAGTTCTTC - TRBV5-1 many TRBJ2-1 15
CSVEGARSSTDTQYF TGCAGCGTTGAAGGTGCCCGTTCTAGCACAGATACGCAGTATTTT - TRBV29-1 medium-sized TRBJ2-3 15
CASSYYSDNEQFF TGTGCCAGCAGCTACTATAGTGACAATGAGCAGTTCTTC - TRBV7-2 - TRBJ2-1 13
CASSPILRKETQYF TGTGCCAGCAGCCCGATACTCCGCAAAGAGACCCAGTACTTC - TRBV13 few TRBJ2-5 14
CASTRDSNQPQHF TGTGCCAGCACGAGAGATAGCAATCAGCCCCAGCATTTT - TRBV6-1 many TRBJ1-5 13
CASSPGASYNEQFF TGTGCCAGCAGTCCGGGAGCCTCCTACAATGAGCAGTTCTTC - TRBV12-3/TRBV12-4 many TRBJ2-1 14
CASSLGRGPQGSYNEQFF TGTGCCAGCAGTTTGGGCAGGGGTCCTCAGGGATCCTACAATGAGCAGTTCTTC - TRBV6-5 many TRBJ2-1 18
CASSIGSSSYNEQFF TGTGCCAGTAGTATAGGGTCGAGCTCCTACAATGAGCAGTTCTTC - TRBV19 few TRBJ2-1 15
CASSPQGGYNEQFF TGTGCCAGCAGTCCTCAGGGGGGCTACAATGAGCAGTTCTTC - TRBV6-5 many TRBJ2-1 14
CASSRDTDTQYF TGTGCCAGCAGCCGAGACACAGATACGCAGTATTTT - TRBV5-4 many TRBJ2-3 12
CASQSLTEVTDTQYF TGTGCCAGTCAAAGCCTAACGGAGGTGACAGATACGCAGTATTTT - TRBV19 few TRBJ2-3 15
CASSLGAGLRGTDTQYF TGTGCCAGCAGCTTGGGGGCGGGCCTAAGAGGCACAGATACGCAGTATTTT - TRBV5-8 few TRBJ2-3 17
CSAPNLGQGAQPQHF TGCAGTGCGCCAAACCTAGGACAGGGAGCTCAGCCCCAGCATTTT TRBD1 TRBV20-1 many TRBJ1-5 15
CASSPDSPSYEQYF TGTGCCAGCTCGCCAGACAGCCCATCCTACGAGCAGTACTTC - TRBV18 - TRBJ2-7 14
CASSRSSGGTDTQYF TGTGCCAGCTCACGGTCCAGCGGGGGCACAGATACGCAGTATTTT TRBD2 TRBV18 few TRBJ2-3 15
CATSDSGTDTQYF TGTGCCACCAGTGATTCTGGCACAGATACGCAGTATTTT - TRBV24-1 many TRBJ2-3 13
CASRFAAATDTQYF TGTGCCAGCCGTTTCGCTGCAGCTACAGATACGCAGTATTTT - TRBV28 many TRBJ2-3 14
CSARSLGNWAEAFF TGCAGTGCTAGAAGTTTGGGGAACTGGGCTGAAGCTTTCTTT - TRBV20-1 - TRBJ1-1 14